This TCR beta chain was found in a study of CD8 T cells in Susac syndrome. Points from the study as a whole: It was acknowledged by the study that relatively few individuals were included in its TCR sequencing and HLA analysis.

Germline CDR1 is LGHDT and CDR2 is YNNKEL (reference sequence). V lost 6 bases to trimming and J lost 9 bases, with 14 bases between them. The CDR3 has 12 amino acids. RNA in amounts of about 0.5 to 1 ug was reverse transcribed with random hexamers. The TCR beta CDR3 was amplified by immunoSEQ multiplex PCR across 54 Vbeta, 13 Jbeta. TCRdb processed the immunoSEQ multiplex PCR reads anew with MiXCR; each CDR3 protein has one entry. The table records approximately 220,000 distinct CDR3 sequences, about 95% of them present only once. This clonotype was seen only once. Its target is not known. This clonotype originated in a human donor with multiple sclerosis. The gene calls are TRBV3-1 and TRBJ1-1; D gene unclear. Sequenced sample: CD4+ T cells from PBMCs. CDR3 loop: CASRNTAGQAFF. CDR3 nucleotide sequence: TGTGCCAGCAGAAATACCGCAGGCCAAGCTTTCTTT.